This T cell receptor beta chain was profiled in a study of OX40 agonist ivuxolimab in advanced cancers. Study as a whole: Patients were given ivuxolimab, an antibody that agonizes OX40 (CD134).

General study findings and limits: Relative to CD4+ cells, CD8+ T cells on average had more expanded clones. Low normalized clonal expansion also occurred in some nonresponding patients. Undetermined was the antigen specificity of the expanded peripheral T cells.

Only a few counts were recorded for this clone. Its matching antigen is unknown. This CDR3 spans 16 amino acids. Germline lookup yields CDR1 SGHVS and CDR2 FQNEAQ. The V gene end was trimmed by 5 bases and the J gene end by 2 bases; junction bases not matched to a gene: 9. Generated by immunoSEQ multiplex PCR, the TCRdb table keeps only in-frame clones and is missing some. The sample has tens of thousands of clones, around nine tenths seen once. This chain joins TRBV7-8 and TRBJ2-3, with 8 positions matching TRBD2. Here the sequenced sample was CD4+ or CD8+ T cells sorted from blood, taken in a trial of the OX40 agonist ivuxolimab. The source of this sequence is an adult with an advanced solid tumor such as melanoma, head and neck, liver or kidney cancer. The CDR3 DNA sequence: TGTGCCAGCAGCGCCGGGGGGGGATGGGCCACAGATACGCAGTATTTT. This encodes CASSAGGGWATDTQYF.